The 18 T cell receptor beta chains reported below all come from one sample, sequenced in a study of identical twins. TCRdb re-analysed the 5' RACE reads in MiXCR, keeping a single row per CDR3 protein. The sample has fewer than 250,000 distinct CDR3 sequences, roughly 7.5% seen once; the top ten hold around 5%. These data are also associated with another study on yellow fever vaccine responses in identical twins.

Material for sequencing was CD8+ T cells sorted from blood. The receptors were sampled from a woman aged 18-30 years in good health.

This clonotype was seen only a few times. The CDR3 DNA reads TGTGCCAGCAGTTCCCCTACAGGGGAACCCTACAATGAGCAGTTCTTC. This gives the protein CASSSPTGEPYNEQFF. The J gene is TRBJ2-1, the V gene TRBV28, with 7 bases matching TRBD1. This CDR3 contains 16 residues. Trimming took 4 bases from V and 2 from J; bases not matched to a gene: 8. Germline values: CDR1 MDHEN, CDR2 SYDVKM.

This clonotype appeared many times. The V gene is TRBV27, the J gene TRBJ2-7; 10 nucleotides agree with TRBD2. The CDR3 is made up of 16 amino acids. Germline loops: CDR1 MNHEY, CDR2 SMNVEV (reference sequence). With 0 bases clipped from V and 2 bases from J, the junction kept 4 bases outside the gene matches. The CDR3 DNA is TGTGCCAGCAGTTTATCGGGACTAGCGCTAGCCTACGAGCAGTACTTC. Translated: CASSLSGLALAYEQYF.

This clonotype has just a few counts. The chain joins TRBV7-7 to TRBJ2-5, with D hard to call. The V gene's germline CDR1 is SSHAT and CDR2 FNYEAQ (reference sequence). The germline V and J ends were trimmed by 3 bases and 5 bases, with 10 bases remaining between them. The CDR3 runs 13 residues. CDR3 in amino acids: CASSFWDGETQYF. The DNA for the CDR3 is TGTGCCAGCAGCTTTTGGGATGGGGAGACCCAGTACTTC.

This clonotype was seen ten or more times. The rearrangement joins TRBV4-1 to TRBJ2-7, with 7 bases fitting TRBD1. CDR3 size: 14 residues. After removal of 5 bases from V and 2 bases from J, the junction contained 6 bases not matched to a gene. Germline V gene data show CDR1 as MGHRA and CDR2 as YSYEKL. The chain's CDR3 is CASSLTTGPYEQYF. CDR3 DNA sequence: TGCGCCAGCAGCTTAACGACAGGGCCCTACGAGCAGTACTTC.

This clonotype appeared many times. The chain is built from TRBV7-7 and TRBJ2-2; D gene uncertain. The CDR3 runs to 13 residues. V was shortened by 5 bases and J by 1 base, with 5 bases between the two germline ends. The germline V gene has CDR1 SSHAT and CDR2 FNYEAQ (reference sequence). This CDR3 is CASSARNTGELFF. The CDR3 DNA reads TGTGCCAGCAGCGCAAGGAACACCGGGGAGCTGTTTTTT.

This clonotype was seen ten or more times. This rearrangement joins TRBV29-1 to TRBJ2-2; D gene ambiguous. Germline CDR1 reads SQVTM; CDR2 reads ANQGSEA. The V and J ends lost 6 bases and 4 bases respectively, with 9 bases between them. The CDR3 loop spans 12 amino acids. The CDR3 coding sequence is TGCAGCGTCGTAATGGGCACCGGGGAGCTGTTTTTT. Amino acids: CSVVMGTGELFF.

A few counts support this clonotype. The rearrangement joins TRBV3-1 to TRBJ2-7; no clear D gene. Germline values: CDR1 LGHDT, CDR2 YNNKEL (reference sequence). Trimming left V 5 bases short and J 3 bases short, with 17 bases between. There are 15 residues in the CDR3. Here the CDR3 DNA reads TGTGCCAGCAGCTTCACAACCGGGCAAGACTACGAGCAGTACTTC. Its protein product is CASSFTTGQDYEQYF.

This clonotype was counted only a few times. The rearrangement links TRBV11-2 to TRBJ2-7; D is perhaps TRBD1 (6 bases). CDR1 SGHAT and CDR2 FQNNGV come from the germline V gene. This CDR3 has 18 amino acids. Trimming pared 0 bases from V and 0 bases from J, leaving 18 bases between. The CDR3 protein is CASSLDPPGQRSSYEQYV. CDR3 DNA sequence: TGTGCCAGCAGCTTAGATCCCCCAGGACAGAGGAGCTCCTACGAGCAGTACGTC.

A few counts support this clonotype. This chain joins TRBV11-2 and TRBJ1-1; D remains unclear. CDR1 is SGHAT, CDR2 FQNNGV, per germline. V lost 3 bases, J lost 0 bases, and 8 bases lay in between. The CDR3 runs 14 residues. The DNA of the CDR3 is TGTGCCAGCAGCTTTTCGGGTATGAACACTGAAGCTTTCTTT. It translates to CASSFSGMNTEAFF.

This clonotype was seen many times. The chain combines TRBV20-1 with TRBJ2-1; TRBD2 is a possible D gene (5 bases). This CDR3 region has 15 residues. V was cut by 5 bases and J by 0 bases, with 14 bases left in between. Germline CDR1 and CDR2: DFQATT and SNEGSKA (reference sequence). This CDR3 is CSALKEEFSYNEQFF. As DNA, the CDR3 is TGCAGTGCTCTTAAGGAGGAATTCTCCTACAATGAGCAGTTCTTC.

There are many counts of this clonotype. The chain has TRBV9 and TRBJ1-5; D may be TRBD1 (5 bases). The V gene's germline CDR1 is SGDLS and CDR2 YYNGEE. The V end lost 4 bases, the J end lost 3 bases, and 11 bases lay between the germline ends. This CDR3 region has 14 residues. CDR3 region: CASSFRQTNQPQHF. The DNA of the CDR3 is TGTGCCAGCAGCTTCAGACAGACCAATCAGCCCCAGCATTTT. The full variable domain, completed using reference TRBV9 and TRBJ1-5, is DSGVTQTPKHLITATGQRVTLRCSPRSGDLSVYWYQQSLDQGLQFLIQYYNGEERAKGNILERFSAQQFPDLHSELNLSSLELGDSALYFCASSFRQTNQPQHFGDGTRLSIL.

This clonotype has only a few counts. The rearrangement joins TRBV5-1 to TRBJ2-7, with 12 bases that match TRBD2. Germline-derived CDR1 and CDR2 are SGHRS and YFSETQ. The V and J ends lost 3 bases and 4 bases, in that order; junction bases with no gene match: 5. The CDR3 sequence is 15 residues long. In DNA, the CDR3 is TGCGCCAGCAGCTGGGGAGGACTAGCGGGGTACGAGCAGTACTTC. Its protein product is CASSWGGLAGYEQYF.

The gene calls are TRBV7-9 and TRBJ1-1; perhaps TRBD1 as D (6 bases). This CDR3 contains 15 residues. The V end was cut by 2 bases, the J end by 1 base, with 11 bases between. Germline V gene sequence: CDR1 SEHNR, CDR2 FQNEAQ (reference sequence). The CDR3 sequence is CASSLPPQGNTEAFF. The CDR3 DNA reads TGTGCCAGCAGCTTACCCCCACAGGGGAACACTGAAGCTTTCTTT.

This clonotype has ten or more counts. The CDR3 DNA is TGTGCCAGCTCACCACCAGAATTTGAATTCTACGAGCAGTACTTC. Amino acid sequence: CASSPPEFEFYEQYF. The chain carries TRBV18 and TRBJ2-7; no clear D. Germline-derived CDR1 and CDR2 are KGHSH and LQKENI. The CDR3 totals 15 residues. V shed 0 bases and J shed 3 bases, with 12 bases lying between them.

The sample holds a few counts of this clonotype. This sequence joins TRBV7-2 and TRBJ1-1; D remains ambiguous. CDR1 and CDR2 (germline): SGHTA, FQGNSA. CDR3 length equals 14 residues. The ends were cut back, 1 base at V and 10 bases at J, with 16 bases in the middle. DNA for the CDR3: TGTGCCAGCAGCTTAGACGACGGACGAGGGCGAGCTTTCTTT. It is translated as CASSLDDGRGRAFF.

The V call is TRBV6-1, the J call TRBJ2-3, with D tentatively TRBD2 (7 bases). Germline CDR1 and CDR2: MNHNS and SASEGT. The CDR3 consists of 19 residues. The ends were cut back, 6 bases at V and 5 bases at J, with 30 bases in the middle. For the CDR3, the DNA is TGTGCCAGCAGGAATCGCAGACGGGTGGTTTCGGGGGGCGGAGATACGCAGTATTTT. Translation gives CASRNRRRVVSGGGDTQYF.

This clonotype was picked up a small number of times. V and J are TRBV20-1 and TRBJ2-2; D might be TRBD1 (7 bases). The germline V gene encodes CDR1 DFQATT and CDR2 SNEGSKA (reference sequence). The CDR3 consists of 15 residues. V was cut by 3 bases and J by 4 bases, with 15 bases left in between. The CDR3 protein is CSASPRQGGTGELFF. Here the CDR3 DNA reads TGCAGTGCTAGCCCGAGACAGGGAGGCACCGGGGAGCTGTTTTTT.

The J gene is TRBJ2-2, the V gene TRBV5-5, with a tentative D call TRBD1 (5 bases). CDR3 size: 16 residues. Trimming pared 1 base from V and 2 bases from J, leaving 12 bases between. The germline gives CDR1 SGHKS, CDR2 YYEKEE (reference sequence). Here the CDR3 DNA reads TGTGCCAGCAGCTTGTGGGGCCAGGGAAACACCGGGGAGCTGTTTTTT. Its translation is CASSLWGQGNTGELFF.